The 13 T cell receptor beta chains in this list originate from one sample, sequenced in a study of shared clonotypes between healthy human individuals. Assay: immunoSEQ multiplex PCR; the TCRdb copy retains only in-frame clones and omits some. This sample carries some 490,000 clones, about 72% of them seen once, and the ten largest clones take approximately 12%. The sequenced material came from PBMCs. The receptors originated from a woman aged 35 to 49 in good health. Some clones in this sample may be carry-over from other donors' samples.

Comment on this clone: Other nucleotide sequences in the sample specify the same CDR3. The gene calls are TRBV11-2 and TRBJ2-1, with D perhaps TRBD2 (5 bases). Germline V gene data show CDR1 as SGHAT and CDR2 as FQNNGV. V was pared by 5 bases and J by 0 bases, with 11 bases between. The CDR3 runs to 15 residues. The CDR3, as DNA: TGTGCCAGCAGCGTCTCGGGGAGCTCCTACAATGAGCAGTTCTTC. This translates into CASSVSGSSYNEQFF.

The chain combines TRBV9 with TRBJ2-3; 11 nucleotides align to TRBD2. V shed 1 base, J shed 4 bases, and the junction held 2 bases outside the gene matches. CDR3 length equals 15 residues. Germline V gene data show CDR1 as SGDLS and CDR2 as YYNGEE. This chain's CDR3 is CASSVTSGGADTQYF. DNA for the CDR3: TGTGCCAGCAGCGTAACTAGCGGGGGCGCAGATACGCAGTATTTT.

This clone has just a few counts. The CDR3 region is CASSMAGQLSGNTIYF. The CDR3 DNA sequence: TGTGCCAGCAGCATGGCGGGACAGCTCTCTGGAAACACCATATATTTT. The rearrangement joins TRBV5-4 to TRBJ1-3; 7 nucleotides align to TRBD1. The CDR3 is made up of 16 amino acids. The V gene's germline CDR1 is SGHNT and CDR2 YYREEE (reference sequence). The V and J ends lost 4 bases and 0 bases, in that order; junction bases with no gene match: 7.

The chain uses TRBV4-1 and TRBJ2-7; 7 bases match TRBD1. With 0 bases clipped from V and 2 bases from J, the junction kept 7 bases outside the gene matches. CDR3 size: 16 residues. Germline CDR1 and CDR2: MGHRA and YSYEKL. CDR3 nucleotides: TGCGCCAGCAGCCAAGACCGACAGGGTACCACCTACGAGCAGTACTTC. It is translated as CASSQDRQGTTYEQYF.

V usage is TRBV6-6 and J usage is TRBJ2-7, with D possibly matching TRBD1 (5 bases). The CDR3 length is 12 residues. Trimming took 5 bases from V and 4 from J, leaving 9 bases between them. Germline V gives CDR1 MNHNY, CDR2 SVGAGI (reference sequence). The CDR3 protein is CASSTDSYEQYF. The CDR3 bases are TGTGCCAGCAGTACCGACAGTTACGAGCAGTACTTC.

Points on this clone: Given a far larger clone just one base away, this is likely a sequencing read error. The chain is built from TRBV30 and TRBJ1-5, with D possibly matching TRBD1 (5 bases). This CDR3 region has 13 residues. In germline, CDR1 is GTSNPN, CDR2 SVGIG (reference sequence). This CDR3 is CAWNMGGNQLQHF. CDR3 DNA: TGTGCCTGGAATATGGGGGGTAATCAGCTCCAGCATTTT.

The V gene is TRBV9, the J gene TRBJ2-1; 14 bases align to TRBD2. The CDR3 covers 18 residues. CDR1 SGDLS and CDR2 YYNGEE come from the germline V gene. V gave up 4 bases and J gave up 0 bases; unmatched junction bases: 6. CDR3 amino acids: CASSPRTSGRSSYNEQFF. CDR3 bases: TGTGCCAGCAGCCCCAGGACTAGCGGGAGGAGCTCCTACAATGAGCAGTTCTTC.

The chain is built from TRBV5-6 and TRBJ2-1; D is uncertain. The V gene lost 0 bases and the J gene lost 5 bases, with 6 bases spanning the gap. This CDR3 comprises 13 residues. CDR1 SGHDT and CDR2 YYEEEE come from the germline V gene. The DNA of the CDR3 is TGTGCCAGCAGCTTGGGACGGAACAATGAGCAGTTCTTC. It encodes CASSLGRNNEQFF.

The chain joins TRBV7-2 to TRBJ2-5; tentative D call: TRBD2 (6 bases). The J call may be incorrect, as the DNA end agrees better with TRBJ2-7. The germline CDR1 and CDR2 sequences are SGHTA and FQGNSA. CDR3 length: 15 amino acids. CDR3 DNA: TGTGCCAGCAGCTTAAATAGCGGCGTTGCCTACGAGCAGTACTTC. Translated, it gives CASSLNSGVAYEQYF.

This clone was seen just once. This chain joins TRBV12-5 and TRBJ2-1; D perhaps matches TRBD2 (6 bases). Germline lookup yields CDR1 LGHNT and CDR2 FRNRAP. Trimming shortened V by 2 bases and J by 0 bases, and 26 bases separated the two germline ends. The CDR3 extends over 21 amino acids. This CDR3 reads CASGLTPLSVLAEVSYNEQFF. CDR3 nucleotides: TGTGCTAGTGGTTTGACTCCCCTCTCGGTTTTAGCGGAAGTCTCCTACAATGAGCAGTTCTTC.

With regard to this clone: Other DNA sequences in the sample encode the same CDR3. This chain joins TRBV18 and TRBJ2-3; D call uncertain. Trimming left V 1 base short and J 6 bases short, with 5 bases between. The V gene's germline CDR1 is KGHSH and CDR2 LQKENI. The CDR3 runs to 12 residues. CDR3 sequence (DNA): TGTGCCAGCTCACCACTAGGTGATACGCAGTATTTT. This translates into CASSPLGDTQYF. Combining the CDR3 with reference TRBV18 and TRBJ2-3 gives the whole variable domain NAGVMQNPRHLVRRRGQEARLRCSPMKGHSHVYWYRQLPEEGLKFMVYLQKENIIDESGMPKERFSAEFPKEGPSILRIQQVVRGDSAAYFCASSPLGDTQYFGPGTRLTVL.

V is TRBV7-9 and J is TRBJ2-1; 7 nucleotides agree with TRBD2. Germline-derived CDR1 and CDR2 are SEHNR and FQNEAQ (reference sequence). V dropped 1 base and J dropped 8; count of bases not matched to a gene: 5. This CDR3 comprises 14 residues. The CDR3 DNA follows: TGTGCCAGCAGCTTAGGGGGAGGGTTCGATGAGCAGTTCTTC. Translation: CASSLGGGFDEQFF.

Comments on this clone: Other nucleotide sequences in the sample specify the same CDR3. V and J are TRBV5-1 and TRBJ2-5; possibly TRBD2 for D (5 bases). V gave up 0 bases and J gave up 0 bases, with 6 bases separating them. Germline V gene lookup returns CDR1 SGHRS and CDR2 YFSETQ. The CDR3 contains 14 residues. The DNA for the CDR3 is TGCGCCAGCAGCTTGGCCGGGGACCAAGAGACCCAGTACTTC. This sequence encodes CASSLAGDQETQYF.